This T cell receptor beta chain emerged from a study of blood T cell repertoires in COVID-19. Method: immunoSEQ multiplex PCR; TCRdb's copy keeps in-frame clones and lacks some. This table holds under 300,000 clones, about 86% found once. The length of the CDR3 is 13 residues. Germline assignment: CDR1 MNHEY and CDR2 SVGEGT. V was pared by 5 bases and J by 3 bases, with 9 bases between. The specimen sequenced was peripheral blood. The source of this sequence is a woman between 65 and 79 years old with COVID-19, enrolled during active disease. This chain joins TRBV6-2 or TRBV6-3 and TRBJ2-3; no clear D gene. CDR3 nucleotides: TGTGCCAGCAGTCCCCACAGAACAGATACGCAGTATTTT. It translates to CASSPHRTDTQYF.